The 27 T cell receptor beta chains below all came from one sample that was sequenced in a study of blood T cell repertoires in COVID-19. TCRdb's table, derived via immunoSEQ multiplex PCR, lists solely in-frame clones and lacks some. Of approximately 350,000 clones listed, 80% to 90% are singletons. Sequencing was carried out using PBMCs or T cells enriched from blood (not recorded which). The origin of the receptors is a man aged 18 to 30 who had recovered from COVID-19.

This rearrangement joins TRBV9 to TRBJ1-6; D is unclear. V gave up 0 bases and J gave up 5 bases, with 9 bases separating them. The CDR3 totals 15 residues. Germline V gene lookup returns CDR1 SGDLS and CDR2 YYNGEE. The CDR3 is CASSVDGYHNSPLHF. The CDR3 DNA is TGTGCCAGCAGCGTAGACGGGTACCATAATTCACCCCTCCACTTT.

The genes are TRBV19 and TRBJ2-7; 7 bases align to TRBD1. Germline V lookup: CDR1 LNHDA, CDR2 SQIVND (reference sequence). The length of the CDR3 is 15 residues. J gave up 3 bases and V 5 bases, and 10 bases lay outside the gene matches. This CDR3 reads CASSPWARQGYEQYF. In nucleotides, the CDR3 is TGTGCCAGTAGTCCTTGGGCCAGACAGGGCTACGAGCAGTACTTC.

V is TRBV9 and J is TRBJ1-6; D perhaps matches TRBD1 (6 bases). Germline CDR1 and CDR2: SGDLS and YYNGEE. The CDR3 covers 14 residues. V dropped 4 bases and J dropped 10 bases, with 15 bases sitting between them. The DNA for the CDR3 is TGTGCCAGCAGCCCCGCGGGGGCAAACTCACCCCTCCACTTT. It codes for CASSPAGANSPLHF.

CDR3 loop: CASRKELWASSGYQETQYF. The CDR3 bases are TGCGCCAGCAGAAAGGAATTGTGGGCGTCTAGCGGGTACCAAGAGACCCAGTACTTC. V gene TRBV5-1 combines with J gene TRBJ2-5, with 8 nucleotides matching TRBD2. There are 19 residues in the CDR3. Germline-derived CDR1 and CDR2 are SGHRS and YFSETQ. V was pared by 5 bases and J by 0 bases, with 18 bases of the junction left unmatched.

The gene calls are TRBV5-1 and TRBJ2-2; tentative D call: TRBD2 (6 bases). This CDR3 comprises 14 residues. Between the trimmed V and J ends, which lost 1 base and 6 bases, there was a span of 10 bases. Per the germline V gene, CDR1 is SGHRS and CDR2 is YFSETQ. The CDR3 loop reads CASSLRGGAGELFF. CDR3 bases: TGCGCCAGCAGCTTGAGGGGAGGAGCCGGGGAGCTGTTTTTT.

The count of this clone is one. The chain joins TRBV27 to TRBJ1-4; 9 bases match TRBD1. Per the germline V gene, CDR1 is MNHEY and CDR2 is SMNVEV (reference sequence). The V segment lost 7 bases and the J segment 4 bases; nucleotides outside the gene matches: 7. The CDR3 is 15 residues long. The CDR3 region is CASKTPGQGNEKLFF. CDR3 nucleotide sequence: TGTGCCAGCAAAACTCCGGGACAGGGTAATGAAAAACTGTTTTTT.

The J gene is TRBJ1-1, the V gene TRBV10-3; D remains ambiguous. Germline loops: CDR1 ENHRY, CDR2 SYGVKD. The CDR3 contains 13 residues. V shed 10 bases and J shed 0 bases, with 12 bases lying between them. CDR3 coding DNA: TGTGCCACTTTGTTAGACATGAACACTGAAGCTTTCTTT. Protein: CATLLDMNTEAFF.

CDR3 in amino acids: CAWSTKYEQYF. The CDR3 coding sequence is TGTGCCTGGAGTACAAAATACGAGCAGTACTTC. V and J are TRBV30 and TRBJ2-7; D remains unclear. V dropped 2 bases and J dropped 4 bases, with 6 bases sitting between them. The V gene's germline CDR1 is GTSNPN and CDR2 SVGIG (reference sequence). The CDR3 sequence is 11 residues long.

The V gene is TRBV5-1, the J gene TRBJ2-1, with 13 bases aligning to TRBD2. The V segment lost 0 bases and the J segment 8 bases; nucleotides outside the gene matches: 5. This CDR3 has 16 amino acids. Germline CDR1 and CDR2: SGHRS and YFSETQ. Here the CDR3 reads CASSLDGLAGVDEQFF. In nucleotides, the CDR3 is TGCGCCAGCAGCTTGGATGGACTAGCGGGAGTCGATGAGCAGTTCTTC.

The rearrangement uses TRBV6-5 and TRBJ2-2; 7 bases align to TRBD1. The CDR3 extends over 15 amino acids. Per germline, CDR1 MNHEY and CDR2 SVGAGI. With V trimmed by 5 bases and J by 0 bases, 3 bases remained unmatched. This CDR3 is CASSPGTANTGELFF. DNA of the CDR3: TGTGCCAGCAGTCCCGGGACAGCGAACACCGGGGAGCTGTTTTTT.

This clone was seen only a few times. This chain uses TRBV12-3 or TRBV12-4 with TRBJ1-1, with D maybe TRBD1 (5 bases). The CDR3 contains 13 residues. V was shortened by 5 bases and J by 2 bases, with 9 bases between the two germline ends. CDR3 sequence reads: CASSPDSNTEAFF. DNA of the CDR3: TGTGCCAGCAGTCCCGACAGCAACACTGAAGCTTTCTTT.

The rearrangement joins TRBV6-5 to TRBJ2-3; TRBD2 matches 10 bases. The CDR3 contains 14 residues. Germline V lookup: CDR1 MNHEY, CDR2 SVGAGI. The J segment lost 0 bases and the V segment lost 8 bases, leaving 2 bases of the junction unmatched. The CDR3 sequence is CASRTSGSTDTQYF. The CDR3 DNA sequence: TGTGCCAGCCGGACTAGCGGAAGCACAGATACGCAGTATTTT.

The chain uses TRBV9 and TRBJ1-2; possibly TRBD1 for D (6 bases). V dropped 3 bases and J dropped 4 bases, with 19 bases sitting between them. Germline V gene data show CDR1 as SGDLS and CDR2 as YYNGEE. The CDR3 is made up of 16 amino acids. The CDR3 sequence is CASSGQGGPDRYGYTF. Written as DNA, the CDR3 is TGTGCCAGCAGCGGACAAGGGGGTCCCGATCGCTATGGCTACACCTTC.

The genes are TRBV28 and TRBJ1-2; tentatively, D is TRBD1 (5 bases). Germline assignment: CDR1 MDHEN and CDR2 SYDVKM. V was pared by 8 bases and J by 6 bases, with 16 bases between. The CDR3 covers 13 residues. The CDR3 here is CASLYGGRNGYTF. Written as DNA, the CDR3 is TGTGCCAGCCTATATGGGGGGAGAAATGGCTACACCTTC.

The CDR3 DNA reads as TGCGCCAGCAGTCCGGGACTTTACAATGAGCAGTTCTTC. Translation gives CASSPGLYNEQFF. The rearrangement links TRBV4-1 to TRBJ2-1; the D gene is possibly TRBD2 (6 bases). Germline loops: CDR1 MGHRA, CDR2 YSYEKL. Trimming cost V 6 bases and J 4 bases, with 10 bases left between them. There are 13 residues in the CDR3.

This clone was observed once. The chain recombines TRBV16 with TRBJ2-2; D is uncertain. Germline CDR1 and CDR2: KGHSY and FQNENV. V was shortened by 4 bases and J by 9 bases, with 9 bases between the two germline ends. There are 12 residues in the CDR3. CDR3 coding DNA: TGTGCCAGCAGCCCCTCTTTTCGGGAGCTGTTTTTT. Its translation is CASSPSFRELFF.

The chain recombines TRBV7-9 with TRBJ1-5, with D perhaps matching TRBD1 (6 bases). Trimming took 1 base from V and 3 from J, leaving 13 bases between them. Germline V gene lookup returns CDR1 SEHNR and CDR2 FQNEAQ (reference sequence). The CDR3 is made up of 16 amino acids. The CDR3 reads CASSLGLDRNNQPQHF. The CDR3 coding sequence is TGTGCCAGCAGCTTAGGGCTAGACAGGAACAATCAGCCCCAGCATTTT.

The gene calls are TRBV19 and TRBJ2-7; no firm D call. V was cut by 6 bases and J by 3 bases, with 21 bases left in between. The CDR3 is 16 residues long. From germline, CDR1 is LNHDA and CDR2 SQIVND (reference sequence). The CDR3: CASSPYLAQLGYEQYF. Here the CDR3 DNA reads TGTGCCAGTAGCCCATATCTGGCACAGTTGGGCTACGAGCAGTACTTC.

CDR3 sequence (DNA): TGTGCCAGCAGCAGGGACTTTGAGCTGTTTTTT. This codes for CASSRDFELFF. The chain couples TRBV7-2 to TRBJ2-2, with D perhaps TRBD2 (6 bases). Germline lookup yields CDR1 SGHTA and CDR2 FQGNSA. The CDR3 is 11 amino acids. V lost 5 bases, J lost 11 bases, and 9 bases lay in between.

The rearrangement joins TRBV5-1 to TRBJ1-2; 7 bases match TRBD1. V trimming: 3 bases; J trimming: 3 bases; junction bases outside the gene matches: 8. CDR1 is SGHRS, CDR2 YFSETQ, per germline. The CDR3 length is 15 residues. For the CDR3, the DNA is TGCGCCAGCAGCTACGGGGACAGACCTTACTATGGCTACACCTTC. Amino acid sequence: CASSYGDRPYYGYTF.

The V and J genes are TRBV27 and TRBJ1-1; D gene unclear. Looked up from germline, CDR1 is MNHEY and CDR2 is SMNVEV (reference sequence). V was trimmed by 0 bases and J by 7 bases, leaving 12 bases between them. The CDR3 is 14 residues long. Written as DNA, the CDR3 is TGTGCCAGCAGTTTATCGCTTCAGGTTTATGAAGCTTTCTTT. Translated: CASSLSLQVYEAFF.

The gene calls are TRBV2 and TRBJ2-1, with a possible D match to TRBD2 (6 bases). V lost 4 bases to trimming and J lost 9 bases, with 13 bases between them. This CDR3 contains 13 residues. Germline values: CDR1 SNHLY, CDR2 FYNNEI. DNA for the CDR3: TGTGCCAGCAGTGTCGGAGGAGGGAGTGAGCAGTTCTTC. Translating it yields CASSVGGGSEQFF.

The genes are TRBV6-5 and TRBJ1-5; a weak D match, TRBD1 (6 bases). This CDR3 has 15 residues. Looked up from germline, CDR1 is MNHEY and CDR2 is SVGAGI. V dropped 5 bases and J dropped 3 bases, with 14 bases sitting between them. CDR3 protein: CASSLTGSPNQPQHF. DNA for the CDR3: TGTGCCAGCAGTCTCACAGGGTCCCCCAATCAGCCCCAGCATTTT.

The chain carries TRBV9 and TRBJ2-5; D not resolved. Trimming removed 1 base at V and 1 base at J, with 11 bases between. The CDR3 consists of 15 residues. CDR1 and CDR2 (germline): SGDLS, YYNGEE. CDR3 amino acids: CASSVSLQSQETQYF. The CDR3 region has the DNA TGTGCCAGCAGCGTATCCCTACAGAGCCAAGAGACCCAGTACTTC.

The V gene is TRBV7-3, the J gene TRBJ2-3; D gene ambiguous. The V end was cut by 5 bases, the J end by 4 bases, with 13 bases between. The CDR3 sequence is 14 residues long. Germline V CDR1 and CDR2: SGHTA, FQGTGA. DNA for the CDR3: TGTGCCAGCAGCCCCATGCCAGAATCAGATACGCAGTATTTT. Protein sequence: CASSPMPESDTQYF.

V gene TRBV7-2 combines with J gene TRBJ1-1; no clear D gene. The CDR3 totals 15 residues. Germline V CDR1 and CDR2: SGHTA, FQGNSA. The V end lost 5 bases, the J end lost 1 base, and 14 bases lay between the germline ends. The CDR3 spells CASSPDLRGNTEAFF. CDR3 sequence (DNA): TGTGCCAGCAGCCCGGACTTACGAGGGAACACTGAAGCTTTCTTT.

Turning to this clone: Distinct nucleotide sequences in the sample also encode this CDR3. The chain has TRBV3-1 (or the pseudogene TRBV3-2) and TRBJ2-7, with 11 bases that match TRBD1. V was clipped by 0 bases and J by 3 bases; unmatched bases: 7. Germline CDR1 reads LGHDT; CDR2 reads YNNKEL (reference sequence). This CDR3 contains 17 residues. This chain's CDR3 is CASSQDLGTGGFYEQYF. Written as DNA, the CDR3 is TGTGCCAGCAGCCAAGATTTAGGGACAGGGGGTTTCTACGAGCAGTACTTC.